The clone carrying this T cell receptor beta chain was recorded many times. This sample was taken from a study of T cells after posttransplantation cyclophosphamide. The repertoire was sequenced with immunoSEQ multiplex PCR; TCRdb's copy has only in-frame clones and lacks some. In total the sample includes about 39,000 clones, none of them seen once. This CDR3 is 18 amino acids long. Germline loops: CDR1 LGHNA, CDR2 YNFKEQ. Trimming removed 4 bases from V and 0 bases from J; junction bases left unmatched: 9. The chain uses TRBV4-2 and TRBJ1-5, with 10 positions matching TRBD1. The TCR originated in a woman aged 45-65 years in good health and a related stem cell transplant donor. The material sequenced was PBMCs. CDR3 region: CASSPGTGADYSNQPQHF. As DNA, the CDR3 is TGTGCCAGCAGCCCTGGGACAGGGGCTGATTATAGCAATCAGCCCCAGCATTTT.